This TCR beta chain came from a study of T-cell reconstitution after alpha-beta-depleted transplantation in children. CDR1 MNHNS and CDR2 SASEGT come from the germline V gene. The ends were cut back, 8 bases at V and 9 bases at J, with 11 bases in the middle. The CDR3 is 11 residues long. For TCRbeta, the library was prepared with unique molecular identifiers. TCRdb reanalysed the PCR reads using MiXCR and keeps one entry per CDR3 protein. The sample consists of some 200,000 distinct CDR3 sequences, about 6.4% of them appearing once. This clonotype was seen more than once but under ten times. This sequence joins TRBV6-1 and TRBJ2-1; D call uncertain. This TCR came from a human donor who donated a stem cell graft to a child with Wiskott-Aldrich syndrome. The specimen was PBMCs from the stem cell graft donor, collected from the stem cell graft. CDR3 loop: CASRTRTEQFF. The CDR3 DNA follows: TGTGCCAGCCGCACGCGTACTGAGCAGTTCTTC.